Below, 25 T cell receptor beta chains from the same sample are listed, as sequenced in a study of glioma-infiltrating T cells after dendritic cell vaccination (dated by TCRdb to the mid-2010s). This specimen's time point label, per the study, means: after dendritic cell vaccination, including at tumor progression/relapse. Libraries were prepared through the immunoSEQ multiplex PCR assay. TCRdb re-hosts the immuneACCESS table, in-frame sequences only. Its copies lack some clones; in the studies checked, an unresolved V gene accounts for under half of them, and the cause for the rest is not known. The sample has tens of thousands of clones on record, about 85% of them singletons. The top ten constitute about 9.3% of the sample. Sequencing used blood, obtained after dendritic cell vaccination. The receptors stem from a human donor with glioblastoma.

This chain uses TRBV28 with TRBJ2-1; 8 nucleotides match TRBD1. The V and J ends lost 5 bases and 7 bases, in that order; junction bases with no gene match: 7. There are 14 residues in the CDR3. Looked up from germline, CDR1 is MDHEN and CDR2 is SYDVKM. CDR3 sequence: CASSSQNRGNEQFF. In nucleotides, the CDR3 is TGTGCCAGCAGTAGCCAGAACAGGGGGAATGAGCAGTTCTTC.

This clone showed up just a few times. The rearrangement links TRBV28 to TRBJ2-7; D remains ambiguous. The CDR3 totals 16 residues. Germline-derived CDR1 and CDR2 are MDHEN and SYDVKM. Trimming removed 5 bases at V and 0 bases at J, with 17 bases between. CDR3 amino acids: CASSPRVGVLSYEQYF. The CDR3 DNA reads TGTGCCAGCAGTCCTCGGGTTGGTGTACTCTCCTACGAGCAGTACTTC.

This clone was found once. The chain joins TRBV6-5 to TRBJ1-2; D is perhaps TRBD1 (6 bases). The germline V and J ends were trimmed by 5 bases and 2 bases, with 9 bases remaining between them. The length of the CDR3 is 13 residues. Germline CDR1 reads MNHEY; CDR2 reads SVGAGI. The CDR3 spells CASSATGNYGYTF. Written as DNA, the CDR3 is TGTGCCAGCAGTGCAACAGGGAACTATGGCTACACCTTC.

The chain links TRBV9 to TRBJ2-5; the D is unclear. The V gene's germline CDR1 is SGDLS and CDR2 YYNGEE. Trimming removed 2 bases at V and 5 bases at J, with 10 bases between. This CDR3 has 13 amino acids. Here the CDR3 reads CASSVGLRETQYF. For the CDR3, the DNA is TGTGCCAGCAGCGTGGGCCTACGGGAGACCCAGTACTTC.

This clone was recorded a few times. V and J are TRBV4-3 and TRBJ1-4; D is undetermined. V gave up 2 bases and J gave up 5 bases, with 9 bases separating them. The CDR3 has 14 amino acids. CDR1 and CDR2 (germline): LGHNA, YSLEER. The CDR3 DNA is TGCGCCAGCAGCCAATATTCTCGGAATGAAAAACTGTTTTTT. Translating gives CASSQYSRNEKLFF.

The genes are TRBV2 and TRBJ2-7; D remains unclear. Per the germline V gene, CDR1 is SNHLY and CDR2 is FYNNEI. This CDR3 is built from 11 residues. With 3 bases removed from V and 4 bases from J, the gap between germline ends came to 4 bases. Here the CDR3 reads CASSDMYEQYF. Written as DNA, the CDR3 is TGTGCCAGCAGTGATATGTACGAGCAGTACTTC.

This sequence joins TRBV15 and TRBJ2-1; a possible D gene is TRBD2 (7 bases). Germline CDR1 is LNHNV and CDR2 is YYDKDF (reference sequence). V was pared by 0 bases and J by 6 bases, with 12 bases between. CDR3 length equals 15 residues. This CDR3 reads CATSREGGTTNEQFF. The CDR3 nucleotides read TGTGCCACCAGCAGAGAGGGGGGGACAACCAATGAGCAGTTCTTC.

V usage is TRBV2 and J usage is TRBJ2-5; D may be TRBD2 (6 bases). Germline assignment: CDR1 SNHLY and CDR2 FYNNEI. This CDR3 has 16 amino acids. The germline V and J ends were trimmed by 5 bases and 5 bases, with 21 bases remaining between them. CDR3 sequence (DNA): TGTGCCAGCAGTAAACCGGGACTTCGGAGGACGGAGACCCAGTACTTC. Amino acids: CASSKPGLRRTETQYF.

This rearrangement joins TRBV4-1 to TRBJ2-7, with 9 positions matching TRBD1. Germline loops: CDR1 MGHRA, CDR2 YSYEKL. V was pared by 2 bases and J by 6 bases, with 8 bases of the junction left unmatched. The CDR3 runs 15 residues. For the CDR3, the DNA is TGCGCCAGCAGCCAACCGGGACAGGGTATGGTCGAGCAGTACTTC. This translates into CASSQPGQGMVEQYF.

This chain joins TRBV5-4 and TRBJ2-7; TRBD1 matches 9 bases. This CDR3 region has 15 residues. Germline-derived CDR1 and CDR2 are SGHNT and YYREEE (reference sequence). The V segment lost 4 bases and the J segment 3 bases; nucleotides outside the gene matches: 8. The CDR3 bases are TGTGCCAGCAGCGAACCGGGACAGGGAAGCTACGAGCAGTACTTC. It specifies CASSEPGQGSYEQYF.

This clone was seen more than once but under ten times. This sequence joins TRBV6-6 and TRBJ2-3, with 10 bases aligning to TRBD2. Per the germline V gene, CDR1 is MNHNY and CDR2 is SVGAGI (reference sequence). Trimming at V came to 6 bases and at J to 8 bases, leaving 11 bases not matched to a gene. CDR3 size: 15 residues. The CDR3 loop is CASRENLAGATTQYF. The CDR3 DNA reads as TGTGCCAGCAGGGAGAATCTAGCGGGGGCTACTACGCAGTATTTT.

The chain couples TRBV27 to TRBJ1-1; no definite D call. Germline V gene lookup returns CDR1 MNHEY and CDR2 SMNVEV (reference sequence). The CDR3 has 13 residues. Trimming removed 5 bases at V and 2 bases at J, with 9 bases between. The CDR3, as DNA: TGTGCCAGCAGTGGCAGGTCTAACACTGAAGCTTTCTTT. This sequence encodes CASSGRSNTEAFF.

This clone was picked up a small number of times. The chain employs TRBV5-1 and TRBJ1-1; 8 bases line up with TRBD1. The CDR3 contains 12 residues. Germline values: CDR1 SGHRS, CDR2 YFSETQ. The junction had 0 bases not matched to a gene; V was cut back by 7 bases and J by 1 base. The CDR3 DNA reads TGCGCCAGCGGACAGGGGAACACTGAAGCTTTCTTT. Protein: CASGQGNTEAFF.

CDR3 sequence (DNA): TGTGCCAGTAGTATAAGAGGGGGCGATGGCACAGATACGCAGTATTTT. Residues: CASSIRGGDGTDTQYF. The chain couples TRBV19 to TRBJ2-3; 7 bases are a match to TRBD1. Germline V gene data show CDR1 as LNHDA and CDR2 as SQIVND (reference sequence). This CDR3 contains 16 residues. Unmatched junction bases numbered 6, after V lost 2 bases and J lost 1 base. Complete variable domain (other parts from reference TRBV19 and TRBJ2-3): DGGITQSPKYLFRKEGQNVTLSCEQNLNHDAMYWYRQDPGQGLRLIYYSQIVNDFQKGDIAEGYSVSREKKESFPLTVTSAQKNPTAFYLCASSIRGGDGTDTQYFGPGTRLTVL.

The J gene is TRBJ2-1, the V gene TRBV6-5; 7 bases agree with TRBD1. With 5 bases clipped from V and 0 bases from J, the junction kept 4 bases outside the gene matches. This CDR3 region has 15 residues. Per the germline V gene, CDR1 is MNHEY and CDR2 is SVGAGI. CDR3 DNA sequence: TGTGCCAGCAGTCAGGACAGGAGCTCCTACAATGAGCAGTTCTTC. Its translation is CASSQDRSSYNEQFF.

The rearrangement links TRBV6-5 to TRBJ1-1; D not certain. The V gene lost 0 bases and the J gene lost 5 bases, with 13 bases spanning the gap. Per the germline V gene, CDR1 is MNHEY and CDR2 is SVGAGI. The CDR3 is made up of 15 amino acids. CDR3 amino acids: CASSYSFLSGTEAFF. In nucleotides, the CDR3 is TGTGCCAGCAGTTACTCGTTCCTAAGCGGTACTGAAGCTTTCTTT.

The gene calls are TRBV19 and TRBJ2-7; 10 positions match TRBD2. Unmatched junction bases numbered 8, after V lost 4 bases and J lost 2 bases. Germline values: CDR1 LNHDA, CDR2 SQIVND (reference sequence). The CDR3 length is 16 residues. The CDR3 loop is CASSKKTSGTAYEQYF. The CDR3 DNA sequence: TGTGCCAGTAGTAAAAAAACTAGCGGGACGGCCTACGAGCAGTACTTC.

The chain combines TRBV9 with TRBJ1-1; the D gene is possibly TRBD1 (6 bases). The CDR3 covers 15 residues. Looked up from germline, CDR1 is SGDLS and CDR2 is YYNGEE. Trimming removed 0 bases at V and 0 bases at J, with 9 bases between. The CDR3 region has the DNA TGTGCCAGCAGCGTAGTGGGACAACTGAACACTGAAGCTTTCTTT. Protein product: CASSVVGQLNTEAFF. The full variable domain, completed using reference TRBV9 and TRBJ1-1, is DSGVTQTPKHLITATGQRVTLRCSPRSGDLSVYWYQQSLDQGLQFLIQYYNGEERAKGNILERFSAQQFPDLHSELNLSSLELGDSALYFCASSVVGQLNTEAFFGQGTRLTVV.

The chain is built from TRBV27 and TRBJ2-1; TRBD2 matches at 14 bases. The trim removed 0 bases at V and 4 bases at J, leaving 11 bases unmatched. The CDR3 covers 20 residues. Per the germline V gene, CDR1 is MNHEY and CDR2 is SMNVEV (reference sequence). The CDR3, as DNA: TGTGCCAGCAGTTTATCGCGCCCGGGACTAGCGGGAGTTCGGTACAATGAGCAGTTCTTC. It translates to CASSLSRPGLAGVRYNEQFF.

CDR3 bases: TGCGCCAGCAGCTCGTTCGGGACAGGGGGATATGGCTACACCTTC. It encodes CASSSFGTGGYGYTF. This chain links TRBV5-1 with TRBJ1-2, with 11 bases matching TRBD1. The CDR3 has 15 amino acids. Trimming removed 3 bases from V and 5 bases from J; junction bases left unmatched: 6. CDR1 is SGHRS, CDR2 YFSETQ, per germline.

The chain combines TRBV7-6 with TRBJ2-1; 9 bases agree with TRBD1. The CDR3 consists of 14 residues. Trimming removed 5 bases from V and 5 bases from J; junction bases left unmatched: 4. From germline, CDR1 is SGHVS and CDR2 FNYEAQ. The CDR3 spells CASSNRDRDNEQFF. DNA of the CDR3: TGTGCCAGCAGCAACCGGGACAGGGACAATGAGCAGTTCTTC.

This clone was observed a few times. The chain carries TRBV9 and TRBJ2-2, with D maybe TRBD1 (6 bases). There are 17 residues in the CDR3. V gave up 2 bases and J gave up 0 bases, with 14 bases separating them. The germline CDR1 and CDR2 sequences are SGDLS and YYNGEE. The CDR3: CASSVLPGHSNTGELFF. The CDR3 DNA reads TGTGCCAGCAGCGTGTTACCGGGACACTCGAACACCGGGGAGCTGTTTTTT.

Comments on this clone: This CDR3 is also generated by other DNA sequences in the sample. The J gene is TRBJ2-7, the V gene TRBV27; TRBD2 agrees at 7 bases. The V segment lost 4 bases and the J segment 2 bases; nucleotides outside the gene matches: 2. Germline V gene sequence: CDR1 MNHEY, CDR2 SMNVEV (reference sequence). The CDR3 loop spans 13 amino acids. In DNA, the CDR3 is TGTGCCAGCAGTTCAGGACTAGCCTACGAGCAGTACTTC. It encodes CASSSGLAYEQYF.

V usage is TRBV7-9 and J usage is TRBJ2-2; 12 bases fit TRBD2. The CDR3 extends over 18 amino acids. CDR1 is SEHNR and CDR2 is FQNEAQ in the germline V gene (reference sequence). With V trimmed by 5 bases and J by 8 bases, 15 bases remained unmatched. CDR3 in DNA: TGTGCCAGCAGCCCGCGTCTAGGACTAGCGGGATTTAGGGGGGAGCTGTTTTTT. It is translated as CASSPRLGLAGFRGELFF.

The chain links TRBV5-1 to TRBJ1-1; the match to TRBD1 covers 8 bases. Germline lookup yields CDR1 SGHRS and CDR2 YFSETQ. The CDR3 runs 15 residues. The V segment lost 1 base and the J segment 1 base; nucleotides outside the gene matches: 3. Here the CDR3 reads CASSLFDRGNTEAFF. The CDR3 DNA sequence: TGCGCCAGCAGCTTGTTCGACAGGGGGAACACTGAAGCTTTCTTT. Based on the CDR3 plus reference TRBV5-1 and TRBJ1-1, the full variable domain is KAGVTQTPRYLIKTRGQQVTLSCSPISGHRSVSWYQQTPGQGLQFLFEYFSETQRNKGNFPGRFSGRQFSNSRSEMNVSTLELGDSALYLCASSLFDRGNTEAFFGQGTRLTVV.